The TCR beta chain described here comes from a study of shared clonotypes between healthy human individuals (dated by TCRdb to 2020 to 2021). For the wider study: Three men and two women, aged 18 to 49 years, made up the cohort. To estimate repertoire size and how much clonotype sharing occurs between individuals, the study deeply sequenced the blood TCR repertoires of 5 or 6 healthy adults. Libraries were prepared and TCR repertoires were sequenced by different laboratories using diverse techniques, in order to increase sequencing depth and limit assay-specific biases. Each donor's leukapheresis produced roughly between roughly 0.85 and 9.5 billion PBMCs.

Turning to this clone: No antigen is known for it. Per-base qualities were not stored, and no clone one base away is much larger.

The donors were healthy, HIV-negative adults who had no recently reported acute infections or vaccinations. Only Caucasian adults living in Nashville, Tennessee, USA were represented among the donors. For unsorted samples, roughly 91 million PBMCs were counted, and genomic DNA was extracted using the QIAamp DNA Blood Mini kit. Blood was obtained by leukapheresis, after which PBMCs were separated by Ficoll-Histopaque density gradient centrifugation and cryopreserved in liquid nitrogen vapor phase. The CDR3 holds 13 amino acids from the cysteine to the phenylalanine. The kept DNA is CDR3 alone, 39 bases in frame from the first base. CDR1 and CDR2, per the germline V gene (reference sequence), are LNHDA and SQIVND. Cut back by 3 bases and 4 bases, the V and J ends lie 10 bases apart. Broad study findings and their caveats: Sampling was restricted to blood, and TCR repertoires in tissue are likely to differ from TCR repertoires in blood. Pairwise subsampling led to the expectation that sequencing depth would affect the degree of clonotype sharing among donors. The small number of donors limited the genetic and exposure-history diversity represented.

TCR CDR3 regions were amplified from genomic DNA by multiplex PCR using the deep immunoSEQ assay. Extracted genomic DNA from each cell subset was distributed evenly across all wells of several immunoSEQ 96-well plates, and each plate was treated as a replicate. For unsorted PBMC, approximately 300 ng of genomic DNA, equivalent to around 30,000 T cell genomes, went into each replicate PCR. Ten immunoSEQ deep assay plates were used to sequence unsorted PBMC genomic DNA. Purified libraries were quantified with a Qubit 3.0 fluorometer, sized on a Bioanalyzer 2100, and re-quantified with the KAPA Library Quantification kit. Every immunoSEQ 96-well plate was sequenced on a dedicated single-read 150-cycle Illumina NextSeq 550 flow cell. The study's processing was this. The immunoSEQ output contained only junctional sequences without quality scores, so filtering could not match that applied to full-length reads. Sequences were annotated with PyIR, a Python wrapper for IgBLAST v1.9, using IMGT germline references to assign V/J genes and CDR3. Reads were filtered out if the reads had weak V/J assignments (E-value above 1e-6), no CDR3, stop codons, out-of-frame junctions, or ambiguous translated residues. A V3J clonotype was defined by an identical inferred V gene, J gene, and CDR3 amino acid sequence. Percentage overlap between repertoires was computed as shared unique clonotypes divided by the size of the smaller repertoire. RTK rarefaction, the Chao1 estimator, and Recon v2.1 estimates of unobserved clonotypes were used to assess repertoire richness. In its TCRdb copy, this immuneACCESS table keeps in-frame sequences only and misses some clones. Where compared with another copy, unresolved V genes explain less than half of these, and the others have no known cause. V and J calls and clone size follow that table, whereas D and trimming were derived from the DNA. The sample data list hundreds of thousands of clones, and 79% of these were observed just once. The ten largest make up approximately 13% of the sample.

The sequenced material came from PBMCs. This receptor was taken from a woman aged 40 to 55 in good health. Some clones in this sample may be carry-over from other donors' samples. The V and J segments used are TRBV19 and TRBJ2-7, with TRBD2 as a weak D call on 6 bases. The nucleotides read TGTGCCAGTAGTATTACGGGAGCGTACGAGCAGTACTTC. Translated, it reads CASSITGAYEQYF.